This TCR beta chain came from a study of blood T cell repertoires in COVID-19. Study at large: T cells, B-cell-depleted T cells, or PBMCs supplied cDNA or gDNA.

Measured with immunoSEQ multiplex PCR; TCRdb has only the in-frame clones, and not every one. The sample holds 150,000 to 250,000 clones, 70% to 80% seen once. With V trimmed by 0 bases and J by 4 bases, 4 bases remained unmatched. From germline, CDR1 is KGHSH and CDR2 LQKENI. The CDR3 has 15 amino acids. Seattle patients were enrolled during active infection and followed longitudinally. The chain links TRBV18 to TRBJ2-5; 8 bases align to TRBD2. This sequence originates from a woman aged 40 to 50 with COVID-19, enrolled during active disease. Source material: peripheral blood. The CDR3 region has the DNA TGTGCCAGCTCACCACCCCCGGGAGGGGGAGAGACCCAGTACTTC. Translated: CASSPPPGGGETQYF.